Listed below are T cell receptor beta chains from one sample, sequenced in a study of CD8 T cells in Susac syndrome. MiXCR was run by TCRdb on the immunoSEQ multiplex PCR reads, yielding one entry per CDR3 protein. The table lists about 49,000 distinct CDR3 sequences, 93% of them singletons, with almost 0.55% in the top ten. Specimen: CD8+ T cells from PBMCs. The receptors derive from a human donor in good health. Both conserved end residues are part of each CDR3. The D gene is left open where the match is weak. For some rows the clone size is stated as once, few or many, or as a class when expanded; others skip it.

>NA|TRBV28|TRBJ1-5|NA
CASAGNSNQPQHF
TGTGCCAGCGCGGGCAATAGCAATCAGCCCCAGCATTTT
>NA|TRBV23-1|TRBJ2-4|NA
CASSQPIVQGNIQYF
TGCGCCAGCAGTCAACCTATAGTGCAGGGAAACATTCAGTACTTC
>NA|TRBV4-1|TRBJ1-1|NA
CASSPTGREAFF
TGCGCCAGCAGCCCCACGGGACGAGAAGCTTTCTTT
>NA|TRBV4-1|TRBJ2-1|NA
CASSQEDVSSYNEQFF
TGCGCCAGCAGCCAAGAGGACGTAAGCTCCTACAATGAGCAGTTCTTC
>NA|TRBV5-1|TRBJ2-5|NA
CASSPETRQETQYF
TGCGCCAGCAGCCCAGAGACTAGACAAGAGACCCAGTACTTC
>TRBD1|TRBV2|TRBJ2-7|NA
CASSGTGWSYEQYF
TGTGCCAGCAGTGGGACAGGGTGGTCCTACGAGCAGTACTTC
>TRBD1|TRBV18|TRBJ1-1|NA
CASPGEGQRHTEAFF
TGTGCCAGCCCGGGGGAGGGACAGAGGCACACTGAAGCTTTCTTT
>NA|TRBV21-1|TRBJ2-1|NA
CASSPSSSGTSGPNEQFF
TGTGCCAGCAGCCCATCTTCCTCCGGGACTAGCGGTCCGAATGAGCAGTTCTTC
>NA|TRBV27|TRBJ1-1|NA
CASSPLGGSTEAFF
TGTGCCAGCAGTCCCCTGGGGGGGAGCACTGAAGCTTTCTTT
>NA|TRBV5-1|TRBJ2-4|few
CASCSDLSKNIQYF
TGCGCCAGCTGCTCCGATTTATCCAAAAACATTCAGTACTTC
>NA|TRBV2|TRBJ1-3|NA
CASRGDTGNTIYF
TGTGCCAGCAGGGGGGACACTGGAAACACCATATATTTT
>NA|TRBV11-2|TRBJ2-3|NA
CASSLNSFSGDDSTDTQYF
TGTGCCAGCAGCTTAAATAGCTTTAGCGGAGATGATAGCACAGATACGCAGTATTTT
>NA|TRBV5-1|TRBJ2-7|NA
CASSGQGQQYF
TGCGCCAGCAGCGGACAAGGACAGCAGTACTTC
>NA|TRBV7-8|TRBJ2-7|NA
CASSLPETREQYF
TGTGCCAGCAGCTTGCCGGAAACCCGCGAGCAGTACTTC
>NA|TRBV13|TRBJ2-5|NA
CASSPGLEETQYF
TGTGCCAGCAGCCCGGGCCTTGAAGAGACCCAGTACTTC
>NA|TRBV19|TRBJ2-1|NA
CASSPGTYNEQFF
TGTGCCAGTAGTCCAGGGACTTACAATGAGCAGTTCTTC
>NA|TRBV25-1|TRBJ2-1|NA
CASSAWLETNEQFF
TGTGCCAGCAGTGCGTGGCTGGAAACCAATGAGCAGTTCTTC
>TRBD1|TRBV7-7|TRBJ2-5|NA
CASSLGQGPQETQYF
TGTGCTAGCAGCTTAGGACAGGGACCTCAAGAGACCCAGTACTTC
>NA|TRBV25-1|TRBJ1-2|NA
CASSMQVQDYGYTF
TGTGCCAGCAGTATGCAGGTTCAGGACTATGGCTACACCTTC
>TRBD1|TRBV6-5|TRBJ2-7|NA
CASSYSTGQIYEQYF
TGTGCCAGCAGTTACTCTACGGGACAGATCTACGAGCAGTACTTC
>NA|TRBV10-2|TRBJ2-7|NA
CASSTAPAGWGEQYF
TGCGCCAGCAGTACGGCCCCGGCAGGTTGGGGCGAGCAGTACTTC
>NA|TRBV7-9|TRBJ2-7|NA
CASSLFREEQYF
TGTGCCAGCAGCTTATTCCGAGAGGAGCAGTACTTC
>TRBD1|TRBV7-9|TRBJ2-7|once
CASSSTGFGEQYF
TGTGCCAGCAGCTCGACAGGGTTTGGGGAGCAGTACTTC
>TRBD1|TRBV7-8|TRBJ1-2|NA
CASSLAGQNYGYTF
TGTGCCAGCAGCTTAGCGGGACAGAACTATGGCTACACCTTC
>TRBD2|TRBV4-2|TRBJ2-7|NA
CASSQGVAGSYEQYF
TGTGCCAGCAGCCAAGGGGTAGCGGGTTCCTACGAGCAGTACTTC
>NA|TRBV3-1|TRBJ2-1|NA
CASSQGTIDEQFF
TGTGCCAGCAGCCAGGGGACGATAGATGAGCAGTTCTTC
>NA|TRBV2|TRBJ1-1|NA
CASSDGDVEAFF
TGTGCCAGCAGTGATGGGGACGTTGAAGCTTTCTTT
>NA|TRBV6-5|TRBJ2-5|NA
CASSTYRGQETQYF
TGTGCCAGCAGTACCTATAGGGGACAAGAGACCCAGTACTTC
>NA|TRBV12-3/TRBV12-4|TRBJ2-3|once
CASRAVSGTDTQYF
TGTGCCAGCAGAGCCGTGTCGGGCACAGATACGCAGTATTTT
>NA|TRBV12-3/TRBV12-4|TRBJ2-7|NA
CASSLGPVEQYF
TGTGCCAGCAGTTTAGGCCCTGTAGAGCAGTACTTC
>NA|TRBV29-1|TRBJ2-4|once
CSGQGTRNIQYF
TGCAGCGGACAAGGAACCCGAAACATTCAGTACTTC
>NA|TRBV15|TRBJ2-1|once
CATSRGGSYNEQFF
TGTGCCACCAGCAGAGGTGGGTCCTACAATGAGCAGTTCTTC
>TRBD1|TRBV2|TRBJ1-2|NA
CASSEAADRGRGYGYTF
TGTGCCAGCAGTGAAGCAGCTGACAGGGGGCGCGGCTATGGCTACACCTTC
>NA|TRBV5-4|TRBJ1-1|NA
CASSLGSYTEAFF
TGTGCCAGCAGCCTCGGCAGCTACACTGAAGCTTTCTTT
>TRBD2|TRBV2|TRBJ2-7|NA
CASKGTSAEQYF
TGTGCCAGCAAGGGGACTAGCGCCGAGCAGTACTTC